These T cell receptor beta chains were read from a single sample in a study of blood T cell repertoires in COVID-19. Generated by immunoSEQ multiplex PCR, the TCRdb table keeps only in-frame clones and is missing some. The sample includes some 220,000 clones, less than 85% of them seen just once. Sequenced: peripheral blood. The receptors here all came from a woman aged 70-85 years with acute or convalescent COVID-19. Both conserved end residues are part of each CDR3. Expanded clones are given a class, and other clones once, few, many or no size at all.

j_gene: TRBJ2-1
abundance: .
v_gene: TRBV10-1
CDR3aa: CASSPAWGSRTSYNEQFF

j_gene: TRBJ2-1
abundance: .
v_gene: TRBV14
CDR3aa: CASSQARGSGDNEQFF

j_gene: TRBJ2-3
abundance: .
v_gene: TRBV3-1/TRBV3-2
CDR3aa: CASRPTSGGTDTQYF

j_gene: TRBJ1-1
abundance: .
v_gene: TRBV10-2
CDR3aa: CASTQRQGNTEAFF

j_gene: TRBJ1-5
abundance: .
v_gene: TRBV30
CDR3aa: CAWSVRLDQPQHF

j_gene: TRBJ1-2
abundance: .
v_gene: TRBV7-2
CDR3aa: CASSLFSGAGGNYGYTF

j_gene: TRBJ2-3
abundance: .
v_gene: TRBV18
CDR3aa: CASSPPARNTQYF

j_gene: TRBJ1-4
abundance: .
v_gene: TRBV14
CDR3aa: CASSPSLFFNEKLFF

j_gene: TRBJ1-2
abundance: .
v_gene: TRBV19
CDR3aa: CASSRGQAEYGYTF

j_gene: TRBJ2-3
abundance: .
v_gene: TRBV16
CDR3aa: CASSQSGQGRYTDTQYF

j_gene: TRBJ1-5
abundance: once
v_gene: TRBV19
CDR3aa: CASSIDSGGRRIQPQHF

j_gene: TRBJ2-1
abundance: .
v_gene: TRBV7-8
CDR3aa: CASSRVFGTSGGLSSSYNEQFF

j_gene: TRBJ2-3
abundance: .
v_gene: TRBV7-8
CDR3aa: CASSLEARDTQYF

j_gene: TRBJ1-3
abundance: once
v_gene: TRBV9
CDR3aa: CASSPVTGNTIYF

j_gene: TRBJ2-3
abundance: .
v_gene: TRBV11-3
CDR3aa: CASSLGPTAGDTQYF

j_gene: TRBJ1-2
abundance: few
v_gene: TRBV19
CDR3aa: CASSQDTYGYTF

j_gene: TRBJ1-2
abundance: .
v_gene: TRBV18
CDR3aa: CASSATSGYGYTF

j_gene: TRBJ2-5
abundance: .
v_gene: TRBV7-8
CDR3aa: CATGTSAETQYF

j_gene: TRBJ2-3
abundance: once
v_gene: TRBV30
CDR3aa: CAWGGGTWGPRDTQYF

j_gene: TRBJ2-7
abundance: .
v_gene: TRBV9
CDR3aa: CASSVEAGGSYEQYF

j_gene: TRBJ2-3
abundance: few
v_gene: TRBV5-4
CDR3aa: CASSLNMAGDTQYF

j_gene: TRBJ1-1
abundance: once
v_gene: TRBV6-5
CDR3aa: CASSSQRGRVTEAFF

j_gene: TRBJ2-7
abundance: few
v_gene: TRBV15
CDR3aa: CATSQPGQGISGEQYF

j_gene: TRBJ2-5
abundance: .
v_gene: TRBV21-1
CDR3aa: CASSKLDRQETQYF